The rows below give T cell receptor beta chains drawn from one sample of a study of OX40 agonist ivuxolimab in advanced cancers. Data came from immunoSEQ multiplex PCR; TCRdb stores just in-frame clones and leaves some out. The table shows approximately 39,000 clones, with about 81% occurring only once. The input for sequencing was CD4+ or CD8+ T cells sorted from blood, taken in a trial of the OX40 agonist ivuxolimab. The receptors originated from an adult with an advanced solid tumor such as melanoma, head and neck, liver or kidney cancer. Each CDR3 is given with its conserved first and last residue. A D gene is named only where the DNA matches it firmly. Some rows have no size entry. The others give once, few or many, or a class for an expanded clone.

j_call: TRBJ2-7; v_call: TRBV6-6; clone_size: NA; d_call: TRBD1; cdr3_aa: CASSYAPGQGARQYF; cdr3_nt: TGTGCCAGCAGTTACGCCCCGGGACAGGGGGCTAGGCAGTACTTC
j_call: TRBJ2-5; v_call: TRBV6-4; clone_size: few; d_call: TRBD1; cdr3_aa: CASSGGAQTGRTEETQYF; cdr3_nt: TGTGCCAGCAGTGGAGGGGCCCAGACAGGGAGAACCGAAGAGACCCAGTACTTC
j_call: TRBJ2-3; v_call: TRBV7-8; clone_size: once; d_call: NA; cdr3_aa: CASSPSLDTQYF; cdr3_nt: TGTGCCAGCAGCCCCTCCCTAGATACGCAGTATTTT
j_call: TRBJ2-7; v_call: TRBV28; clone_size: medium-sized; d_call: TRBD2; cdr3_aa: CASRTDGRGDAQYF; cdr3_nt: TGTGCCAGCAGAACCGACGGGAGGGGTGATGCGCAGTACTTC
j_call: TRBJ1-2; v_call: TRBV6-5; clone_size: NA; d_call: NA; cdr3_aa: CASSYTGTAGGYTF; cdr3_nt: TGTGCCAGCAGTTACACCGGGACTGCGGGGGGCTACACCTTC
j_call: TRBJ2-5; v_call: TRBV19; clone_size: NA; d_call: TRBD2; cdr3_aa: CASSRTSGGIQETQYF; cdr3_nt: TGTGCCAGTAGCCGAACTAGCGGGGGCATTCAAGAGACCCAGTACTTC
j_call: TRBJ1-4; v_call: TRBV7-2; clone_size: NA; d_call: NA; cdr3_aa: CASSLASGYAEKLFF; cdr3_nt: TGTGCCAGCAGCTTAGCTTCAGGGTATGCCGAAAAACTGTTTTTT
j_call: TRBJ2-1; v_call: TRBV7-9; clone_size: NA; d_call: TRBD1; cdr3_aa: CASSSQGYEQFF; cdr3_nt: TGTGCCAGCAGCTCACAGGGGTATGAGCAGTTCTTC
j_call: TRBJ2-5; v_call: TRBV5-1; clone_size: NA; d_call: NA; cdr3_aa: CASSRSGGETQYF; cdr3_nt: TGCGCCAGCAGCAGATCGGGTGGGGAGACCCAGTACTTC
j_call: TRBJ1-3; v_call: TRBV9; clone_size: NA; d_call: NA; cdr3_aa: CASSVGRGGAGNTIYF; cdr3_nt: TGTGCCAGCAGCGTAGGGCGAGGAGGGGCTGGAAACACCATATATTTT
j_call: TRBJ1-1; v_call: TRBV5-1; clone_size: few; d_call: NA; cdr3_aa: CASSLMENTEAFF; cdr3_nt: TGCGCCAGCAGCTTGATGGAGAACACTGAAGCTTTCTTT
j_call: TRBJ1-2; v_call: TRBV28; clone_size: NA; d_call: NA; cdr3_aa: CAHARYNYGYTF; cdr3_nt: TGTGCCCACGCGAGGTATAACTATGGCTACACCTTC
j_call: TRBJ2-7; v_call: TRBV10-3; clone_size: NA; d_call: TRBD1; cdr3_aa: CAISIGPPGQGYEQYF; cdr3_nt: TGTGCCATCAGTATTGGCCCCCCGGGACAGGGGTACGAGCAGTACTTC
j_call: TRBJ1-6; v_call: TRBV5-1; clone_size: NA; d_call: NA; cdr3_aa: CASSLLGENSPLHF; cdr3_nt: TGCGCCAGCAGCTTGTTGGGGGAGAATTCACCCCTCCACTTT
j_call: TRBJ2-7; v_call: TRBV6-5; clone_size: few; d_call: TRBD2; cdr3_aa: CASSGTSGGEQYF; cdr3_nt: TGTGCCAGCAGCGGGACTAGCGGGGGCGAGCAGTACTTC
j_call: TRBJ2-7; v_call: TRBV7-9; clone_size: NA; d_call: NA; cdr3_aa: CASSWDSDHEQYF; cdr3_nt: TGTGCCAGCAGCTGGGATAGCGACCACGAGCAGTACTTC
j_call: TRBJ1-1; v_call: TRBV28; clone_size: NA; d_call: TRBD1; cdr3_aa: CASSSTGTGGTEAFF; cdr3_nt: TGTGCCAGCAGTTCCACCGGGACAGGGGGCACTGAAGCTTTCTTT